The sequence of this TCR beta chain was determined in a study of cytomegalovirus exposure and HLA in healthy donors (TCRdb year 2017). Describing the broader study: An earlier analysis of roughly 570 of the donors reported over 250 Gb of sequence data and 90 million to 120 million unique TCR beta sequences obtained from some 200 million T cells. HLA typing included class I and class II loci at four-digit resolution. A later genetic analysis used genome-wide SNP genotypes for about 60% of the 666 donors, treating that subset as a discovery cohort. The number of donors typed differed by locus, with about 629-640 for A, B, C, DRB1 and DQB1, 522 for DQA1, about 610 for DPA1, and some 440 for DPB1. The genetic ancestry cluster associated with self-reported Caucasian donors included about four fifths of the approximately 430 genotyped donors. In the later analysis, no new phenotypic data were used to find candidate immune exposures; instead, reliance was placed on TCR beta sequences and their occurrence across donors. A later analysis re-examined previously published TCR beta repertoires from around 670 donors and added high-resolution HLA genotyping to investigate patterns of TCR occurrence. Among several hundred genotyped donors of the cohort, an average of around 220,000 unique TCR beta nucleotide sequences was sequenced per donor, of which roughly 18% were non-productive. Donor age, sex, ethnicity and CMV serostatus were compiled together with the repertoire data. In addition to the first cohort of around 670 subjects, a separate validation cohort of 120 different subjects was used. The study used immunosequencing to profile the T cell repertoires of several hundred subjects and linked those repertoires to cytomegalovirus serostatus. All discovery cohort repertoires had been generated on a single sequencing platform. The study combined high-throughput TCR immunosequencing, statistical association of individual TCRs with disease status, and machine learning to predict cytomegalovirus infection status. An early release covering some 640 HLA-typed donors comprised approximately 290 gigabases of sequencing data and about 90 million unique TCR sequences. The study aimed to test whether cataloging public T cell receptors could reveal signatures of past pathogen exposure. In an earlier analysis of several hundred of the donors, high-throughput TCR beta sequencing was used to judge whether each TCR beta V gene segment behaved as functional or pseudogenic. Roughly five DR-DQ haplotypes were handled as single units for association and clustering because linkage in the cohort was strong. Study-level results and caveats: In a later analysis, TCR association rates were found to vary across HLA loci, with the most associated TCRs seen for DRB1 alleles and the fewest for HLA-C alleles. Because counts were too low, seventeen rarely observed V segments, including chromosome 9 orphons, were left out of the earlier analysis of some 640 of the donors. Most TCR sequences were seen in very few donors, while some public TCRs were found in many individuals. In a later genetic analysis, fewer N-insertions in productive TCRs were reported among donors in an Asian-associated ancestry cluster than the 666-donor mean. A further reported finding was that TCR beta sequences accurately predicted the HLA-A and HLA-B alleles for most subjects in the first cohort. According to the authors, the approach could potentially be generalized to other disease states and immunological phenotypes. The study listed 150 to 200 TCR beta chains as associated with cytomegalovirus. A cluster of highly shared sequence variants was judged likely to be a technical artifact of the sequencing pipeline. Three of the identified cytomegalovirus-associated TCR beta chains were confirmed in vitro to be specific for cytomegalovirus antigens. Some IMGT-functional V segments, including TRBV6-2 and TRBV6-3, could not be told apart with the 87-base-pair reads, so those segments were excluded. The only immune exposure information available for the cohort was CMV serostatus. A later analysis reported that several top co-occurrence clusters appeared linked to parvovirus B19, influenza, CMV and Epstein-Barr virus. Linkage disequilibrium might explain the correlated functional status among segregating V segments, but an unknown experimental factor could not be excluded. An earlier analysis of approximately 590 of the donors showed that most TCR beta V segments appeared in productive rearrangements either about 87% or about 30% of the time, which broadly matched IMGT annotations. A later analysis associated about 17,000 TCR beta sequences with specific HLA alleles at a false discovery rate of 0.05. The classifier was reported to diagnose cytomegalovirus status with high specificity and sensitivity in both the original and validation cohorts. This cohort had only TCR beta chains sequenced, and the lack of alpha or paired-chain data limited which features could be detected. A later analysis found that most CMV-associated TCR beta chains appeared HLA-restricted, with HLA associations seemingly driven largely by CMV exposure. In a later analysis, HLA-associated TCR beta chains showed more clonal expansion and lower generation probabilities than non-associated chains that were equally common. When HLA alleles, especially DR and DQ, strongly co-occurred, TCR associations were difficult to assign to individual alleles. Because HLA typing was unavailable for some donors at each locus, only the typed subset was used in association tests. Roughly uniform sequencing depth across donors was assumed in presence/absence analyses, although this assumption may not hold. A later genetic analysis associated a missense DCLRE1C variant with V-gene and J-gene trimming of TCR beta chains, and an independent cohort replicated the association.

The CDR1 and CDR2 encoded by the germline V gene (reference sequence) are SGHNT and YYREEE. V is shortened by 3 bases, J by 2 bases, and the region joining them spans 18 bases. The CDR3 has 16 amino acids, counting the end cysteine and phenylalanine. CDR3 DNA is the only sequence kept; it has 48 bases, read in frame from the first base. Library creation used the immunoSEQ multiplex PCR assay. For the multiplex PCR, a mixture combining 60 forward primers for TCR Vbeta segments and 13 reverse primers for TCR Jbeta segments was used. The CDR3 region of rearranged TCR beta genes was amplified from genomic DNA by a multiplex PCR assay. The Illumina HiSeq System was used to sequence the amplified TCR beta libraries as 87-base-pair reads. Processing in the source paper ran as follows. A later analysis tallied 75 million to 85 million unique TCR beta chains across the 600 to 700 repertoires, and 10 million to 11 million of those chains were shared by two or more donors. To remove PCR and sequencing errors, raw reads were error-corrected and collapsed into unique sequences using a nearest-neighbor algorithm that merged closely related sequences. CDR3 sequences were aligned to IMGT reference sequences to assign V, D and J gene segments. Each retained sequence needed at least a six-nucleotide match to both a V gene segment and a J gene segment. Rearrangements were called productive when the CDR3 lacked stop codons and stayed in frame with V and J; all others were non-productive. CDR3 was defined according to IMGT convention as the region running from the second conserved V-encoded cysteine to the conserved J-encoded phenylalanine. The earlier analysis of 500 to 750 of the donors excluded any sequence lacking an unambiguous match to a single V gene segment. In an earlier analysis of some 590 of the donors, V segments were called functional above 56.7% productive rearrangements and were called segregating when the between-donor standard deviation exceeded 5%. A statistical classification framework was built for diagnosing cytomegalovirus status from the catalog of TCR beta chain sequences. In a later analysis, TCR nucleotide sequences were compared against IMGT/GENE-DB human TR gene sequences so that V and J genes could be assigned. In a later analysis, CDR3 sequences and most-parsimonious VDJ recombination scenarios were assigned using the TCRdist pipeline. In a later analysis, each TCR beta chain was defined by its CDR3 amino acid sequence together with its V-gene family, and reads lacking a unique V-gene family were excluded. As a way to deal with suspected cross-contamination and a sequencing artifact, a later analysis dropped 592 nucleotide sequences that were highly shared and had low generation probability. For each public chain, a later analysis derived a clonal expansion index from normalized ranks of inferred template counts within each repertoire. In a later analysis, generation probabilities were computed with a VDJ recombination model fitted to out-of-frame rearrangements, and the resulting probabilities were checked against IGoR. In a later analysis, TCR-TCR, TCR-HLA and TCR-CMV co-occurrence was scored with hypergeometric tests, and a repertoire-size bias correction was applied to TCR pairs. In a later analysis, false discovery rates were estimated by permuting HLA or CMV assignments 20 times. In a later analysis, co-occurring TCRs were grouped with DBSCAN, and TCRdist sequence similarity was added when clustering was performed within HLA-allele-positive subsets. Co-occurrence clustering excluded repertoires with fewer than 30,000 or more than 120,000 public chains, plus five with anomalous nucleotide sharing. The clones in this table, taken by TCRdb from immuneACCESS, are in-frame only. Not every clone is retained; where verified, under half of the shortfall comes from an unresolved V gene, and the cause of the rest is unknown. V and J calls and clone size are as listed in that table; D and trimming were resolved from the DNA. This sample is represented by 120,000 or so clones; around three quarters of them were singletons. 6.3% of the sample rests with the top ten.

The cohort was made up of 500 to 850 healthy bone marrow donors. All cohort members were sampled while nominally healthy, although unrecorded immune exposures were likely present. The donor tested CMV seronegative, placing the donor among the 350 to 400 seronegative members of the cohort. A peripheral blood sample was provided by each donor, and peripheral blood mononuclear cells were used for TCR beta sequencing. The Qiagen DNeasy Blood Extraction Kit was used to extract genomic DNA from the blood cell samples. A remark on this clone: Its cognate antigen has yet to be identified. Per-base qualities were not stored, and no clone one base away is much larger.

Sequences were obtained from PBMCs. The TCR was taken from a middle-aged woman in good health and CMV-seronegative. The rearranged chain carries TRBV5-4 and TRBJ2-7; matching of 5 bases hints at TRBD1 as the D gene. The sequence in DNA is TGTGCCAGCAGCTCTGGAAGGGGTGGGTGGGCCTACGAGCAGTACTTC. Its product reads: CASSSGRGGWAYEQYF.